These T cell receptor beta chains were read from a single sample in a study of T cells after yellow fever vaccination. Each CDR3 protein is one row after TCRdb ran MiXCR on the 5' RACE reads. In the table there are around 13,000 distinct CDR3 sequences, 4% to 6% of which are singletons. Sequences were derived from PBMCs, either bulk or a sorted T-cell subset (CD4+, CD8+, memory, or dextramer-sorted; not recorded which), sampled 45 days after the yellow fever booster vaccination. Every receptor here comes from a young man who received the YFV17D yellow fever vaccine. Each CDR3 is given without its conserved first and last residue. Each record gives: V gene, CDR3 protein.

v_call: TRBV7-7; cdr3_aa: ASSVQRYQPQH
v_call: TRBV18; cdr3_aa: ASSPNLHGGSRGYGYT
v_call: TRBV27; cdr3_aa: ASSLMTSHSEQY
v_call: TRBV29-1; cdr3_aa: STCLRGVRYEQY
v_call: TRBV5-1; cdr3_aa: ASSLELASTYEQY
v_call: TRBV27; cdr3_aa: ASSSGTSVYEQY
v_call: TRBV6-2/TRBV6-3; cdr3_aa: ASSKDGVSNTGELF
v_call: TRBV18; cdr3_aa: ASSPRTDTGELF
v_call: TRBV13; cdr3_aa: ASSFTGTALAEQY
v_call: TRBV7-7; cdr3_aa: ASSLDRGYEQY
v_call: TRBV2; cdr3_aa: ASSGLSAGELF
v_call: TRBV15; cdr3_aa: ATSRVRHSYNEQF
v_call: TRBV5-6; cdr3_aa: ASGSGISGELF
v_call: TRBV15; cdr3_aa: ATSRGPVNTEAF
v_call: TRBV15; cdr3_aa: ATSRVAGDESEQY
v_call: TRBV5-4; cdr3_aa: ASSLDRQSSYEQY
v_call: TRBV29-1; cdr3_aa: SARTTINTEAF
v_call: TRBV20-1; cdr3_aa: SASVWFQQF
v_call: TRBV11-2; cdr3_aa: ASSLPGTGASYNEQF
v_call: TRBV20-1; cdr3_aa: SARDASGGETQY
v_call: TRBV7-9; cdr3_aa: ASSLAIAWSSYNEQF
v_call: TRBV7-2; cdr3_aa: ASSLVGSLNTEAF
v_call: TRBV7-3; cdr3_aa: ASSLWPGGYNEQF
v_call: TRBV28; cdr3_aa: ASSLWSHQNEKLF
v_call: TRBV10-3; cdr3_aa: ANRGEWAYNEQF
v_call: TRBV6-5; cdr3_aa: ASSYSKNTGELF
v_call: TRBV4-3; cdr3_aa: ASSLALQGSGELF
v_call: TRBV20-1; cdr3_aa: SAREGGWQETQY
v_call: TRBV27; cdr3_aa: ASTPLPGLAGPWGDTQY
v_call: TRBV5-1; cdr3_aa: ASSWGQSNTEAF
v_call: TRBV6-5; cdr3_aa: ASSFGTSGRYSYEQY
v_call: TRBV18; cdr3_aa: ASSPRLENTGELF
v_call: TRBV3-1; cdr3_aa: ASSVAGPLGNTIY
v_call: TRBV4-3; cdr3_aa: ASSQDRTGGYEQY
v_call: TRBV20-1; cdr3_aa: SARETGGSSYEQY
v_call: TRBV13; cdr3_aa: ASSLQVAKNIQY
v_call: TRBV20-1; cdr3_aa: SARGGRGTSDNYNEQF
v_call: TRBV7-3; cdr3_aa: ASSLLGTRNTGELF
v_call: TRBV4-2; cdr3_aa: ASSQLRPGTGGEETQY
v_call: TRBV12-3/TRBV12-4; cdr3_aa: ASSLGHLTVELF
v_call: TRBV3-1; cdr3_aa: ASSFSLPTVNTEAF
v_call: TRBV20-1; cdr3_aa: SARGAQAGTRDTEQY
v_call: TRBV27; cdr3_aa: ASTLGESGTNTGELF
v_call: TRBV25-1; cdr3_aa: ASIGGGIGPEKLF
v_call: TRBV24-1; cdr3_aa: ATSDLMGSTDTQY
v_call: TRBV29-1; cdr3_aa: SVVLPGVETGELF
v_call: TRBV7-9; cdr3_aa: ASSLARWTGADTQY
v_call: TRBV4-3; cdr3_aa: ASSQAGTSAYNEQF
v_call: TRBV29-1; cdr3_aa: SVALAGGPYNEQF
v_call: TRBV7-9; cdr3_aa: ASSFIPTSYNEQF
v_call: TRBV4-3; cdr3_aa: ASSPYLLAINEQF
v_call: TRBV28; cdr3_aa: ASSLRAGVTYEQY
v_call: TRBV5-1; cdr3_aa: ASSLQPLGGNQPQH
v_call: TRBV10-1; cdr3_aa: ANGGGKSYNEQF
v_call: TRBV4-3; cdr3_aa: ASSQELAGVWAKNIQY
v_call: TRBV4-3; cdr3_aa: ASRRQGGEKLF
v_call: TRBV24-1; cdr3_aa: ATSDFGQGRDEQF
v_call: TRBV5-6; cdr3_aa: ASSPDRGGGELF
v_call: TRBV20-1; cdr3_aa: CVWGQGAGLGWPQH
v_call: TRBV12-3/TRBV12-4; cdr3_aa: ASSGPGVGNIQY